These T cell receptor beta chains were read from a single sample in a study of T cell changes during pregnancy in multiple sclerosis. Assay used: immunoSEQ multiplex PCR; TCRdb lists only in-frame clones, some missing. This table has approximately 11,000 clones, roughly 84% appearing once. The sequencing here drew on CD8+ T cells from peripheral blood mononuclear cells, taken after pregnancy. Every receptor here comes from a female donor in good health, enrolled as a control in a pregnancy study. Each CDR3 is given with its conserved first and last residue. A D gene is named only where the DNA matches it firmly. The size entry is marked missing in some rows and otherwise reads once, few, many or a size class.

J,V,D,size,CDR3,DNA
TRBJ1-4,TRBV9,NA,NA,CASSGWKGNRAGNEKLFF,TGTGCCAGCAGCGGATGGAAAGGGAACAGGGCTGGGAATGAAAAACTGTTTTTT
TRBJ2-3,TRBV18,NA,once,CASSSSDWNLRDLRTDTQYF,TGTGCCAGCTCTTCTTCGGACTGGAATCTTAGAGATCTACGCACAGATACGCAGTATTTT
TRBJ1-2,TRBV19,TRBD1,NA,CASKGQGAYGYTF,TGTGCCAGTAAAGGACAGGGGGCTTATGGCTACACCTTC
TRBJ2-1,TRBV4-2,NA,NA,CASSQEGPGAYNEQFF,TGTGCCAGCAGCCAAGAGGGGCCGGGAGCCTACAATGAGCAGTTCTTC
TRBJ2-5,TRBV7-7,NA,NA,CASQGLSQETQYF,TGTGCTAGCCAGGGGCTATCCCAAGAGACCCAGTACTTC
TRBJ2-7,TRBV10-3,TRBD1,NA,CAISSGTGVYEQYF,TGTGCCATCAGTTCCGGGACAGGGGTCTACGAGCAGTACTTC
TRBJ2-5,TRBV6-5,NA,NA,CASSYLGGETQYF,TGTGCCAGCAGTTACCTAGGAGGCGAGACCCAGTACTTC
TRBJ1-2,TRBV9,NA,NA,CASSPLGGFSANYGYTF,TGTGCCAGCAGCCCCCTGGGGGGGTTTTCAGCTAACTATGGCTACACCTTC
TRBJ2-1,TRBV6-5,TRBD1,NA,CASSYSQGNEQFF,TGTGCCAGCAGTTACTCACAGGGGAATGAGCAGTTCTTC
TRBJ2-1,TRBV11-1,TRBD2,NA,CASSPRTSGRGAEQFF,TGTGCCAGCAGCCCCCGGACTAGCGGGAGGGGAGCTGAGCAGTTCTTC
TRBJ1-1,TRBV27,TRBD1,NA,CASRRQGETEAFF,TGTGCCAGCAGGCGACAGGGAGAGACTGAAGCTTTCTTT
TRBJ2-1,TRBV7-3,TRBD2,few,CASSRLAGTPDEQFF,TGTGCCAGCAGCCGACTAGCGGGAACGCCAGATGAGCAGTTCTTC
TRBJ2-5,TRBV6-5,NA,NA,CASSISEGGETQYF,TGTGCCAGCAGTATCAGTGAGGGCGGGGAGACCCAGTACTTC
TRBJ2-7,TRBV4-1,TRBD1,few,CASSQEGGQGRHSTYEQYF,TGCGCCAGCAGCCAAGAAGGCGGACAGGGACGACACTCTACCTACGAGCAGTACTTC
TRBJ2-2,TRBV9,TRBD2,NA,CASSATSGGAGELFF,TGTGCCAGCAGCGCTACTAGCGGGGGGGCTGGGGAGCTGTTTTTT
TRBJ2-7,TRBV9,NA,NA,CASSVDSSYEQYF,TGTGCCAGCAGCGTCGACTCCTCCTACGAGCAGTACTTC
TRBJ2-1,TRBV4-3,NA,NA,CASSLLGGQDEQFF,TGCGCCAGCAGCCTCCTGGGGGGGCAGGATGAGCAGTTCTTC
TRBJ1-1,TRBV6-5,TRBD1,NA,CASSTYRGADTEAFF,TGTGCCAGCAGTACCTACAGGGGTGCCGACACTGAAGCTTTCTTT
TRBJ2-2,TRBV15,NA,NA,CATSTLRQATTGELFF,TGTGCCACCAGCACACTCAGACAGGCTACCACCGGGGAGCTGTTTTTT
TRBJ2-7,TRBV6-5,NA,NA,CASSYSISTYEQYF,TGTGCCAGCAGTTACTCGATTAGCACCTACGAGCAGTACTTC
TRBJ2-5,TRBV4-1,NA,NA,CASSQASGQETQYF,TGCGCCAGCAGCCAAGCATCGGGGCAAGAGACCCAGTACTTC
TRBJ1-4,TRBV29-1,NA,NA,CSARSGGPGEKLFF,TGCAGCGCCCGGTCGGGGGGCCCCGGTGAAAAACTGTTTTTT
TRBJ2-5,TRBV2,NA,NA,CASSEAKEGPNTKETQYF,TGTGCCAGCAGTGAAGCGAAGGAGGGTCCCAACACCAAAGAGACCCAGTACTTC
TRBJ2-1,TRBV19,NA,NA,CASSMRGGANEQFF,TGTGCCAGTAGTATGCGTGGAGGGGCAAATGAGCAGTTCTTC
TRBJ2-1,TRBV5-1,NA,NA,CASSVWATVTMTQFF,TGCGCCAGCAGCGTGTGGGCAACAGTTACAATGACGCAGTTCTTC
TRBJ1-2,TRBV27,TRBD1,NA,CASSPGDRPRTYGYTF,TGTGCCAGCAGTCCGGGGGACAGGCCAAGGACCTATGGCTACACCTTC
TRBJ1-1,TRBV20-1,NA,NA,CSALQGEAFF,TGCAGTGCTCTACAGGGTGAAGCTTTCTTT
TRBJ2-4,TRBV5-6,NA,NA,CASSLSQAVGQYF,TGTGCCAGCAGCTTGTCTCAGGCCGTGGGCCAGTACTTC
TRBJ2-1,TRBV4-1,TRBD2,NA,CASSQKTSVNSYNEQFF,TGCGCCAGCAGCCAAAAGACTAGCGTCAACTCCTACAATGAGCAGTTCTTC
TRBJ2-2,TRBV6-4,NA,NA,CASSDGSTGELFF,TGTGCCAGCAGTGACGGGAGCACCGGGGAGCTGTTTTTT
TRBJ1-2,TRBV28,NA,NA,CATRGGNYGYTF,TGTGCCACGAGGGGGGGTAACTATGGCTACACCTTC
TRBJ2-1,TRBV5-4,TRBD2,NA,CASSSRTSGNNEQFF,TGTGCCAGCAGCTCCCGGACTAGCGGAAACAATGAGCAGTTCTTC
TRBJ2-3,TRBV7-9,NA,NA,CASSLAPSGHEGGAQYF,TGTGCCAGCAGCTTAGCCCCGTCGGGGCACGAAGGGGGGGCGCAGTATTTT
TRBJ2-1,TRBV2,NA,once,CASSIETGLGSYNEQFF,TGTGCCAGCAGTATTGAGACAGGCTTGGGATCCTACAATGAGCAGTTCTTC
TRBJ1-2,TRBV28,NA,NA,CASRSSDYGYTF,TGTGCCAGCAGGTCAAGCGACTATGGCTACACCTTC
TRBJ2-7,TRBV19,NA,few,CASRETPSFSYEQYF,TGTGCCAGTAGAGAGACACCGTCGTTTTCCTACGAGCAGTACTTC
TRBJ2-7,TRBV29-1,TRBD2,NA,CSVGGGTSNEQYF,TGCAGCGTTGGGGGGGGGACTAGCAACGAGCAGTACTTC
TRBJ2-5,TRBV10-2,TRBD2,NA,CASSESSGGAQETQYF,TGCGCCAGCAGTGAATCTAGCGGGGGGGCCCAGGAGACCCAGTACTTC
TRBJ2-6,TRBV6-1,NA,NA,CASSVQGAGANVLTF,TGTGCCAGCAGTGTACAGGGAGCTGGGGCCAACGTCCTGACTTTC
TRBJ2-2,TRBV7-9,NA,NA,CASSPDPAGELFF,TGTGCCAGCAGCCCCGATCCGGCCGGGGAGCTGTTTTTT
TRBJ2-7,TRBV9,TRBD2,NA,CASSVAGLAGPYEQYF,TGTGCCAGCAGCGTAGCGGGACTAGCGGGACCCTACGAGCAGTACTTC
TRBJ2-3,TRBV6-4,TRBD2,NA,CASSEIAGGSTDTQYF,TGTGCCAGCAGTGAAATAGCGGGGGGAAGCACAGATACGCAGTATTTT
TRBJ2-1,TRBV6-5,TRBD2,NA,CASGSTSGKPNEQFF,TGTGCCAGCGGGTCGACTAGCGGGAAGCCCAATGAGCAGTTCTTC